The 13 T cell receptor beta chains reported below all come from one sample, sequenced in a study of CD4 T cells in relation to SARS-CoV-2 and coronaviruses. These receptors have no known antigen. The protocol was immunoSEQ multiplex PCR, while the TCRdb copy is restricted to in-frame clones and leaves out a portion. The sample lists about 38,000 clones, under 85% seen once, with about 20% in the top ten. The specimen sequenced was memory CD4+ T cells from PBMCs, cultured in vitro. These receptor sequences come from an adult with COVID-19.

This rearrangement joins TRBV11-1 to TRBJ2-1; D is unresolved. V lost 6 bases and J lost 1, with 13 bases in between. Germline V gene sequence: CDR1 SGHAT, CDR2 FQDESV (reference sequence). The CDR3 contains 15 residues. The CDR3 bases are TGTGCCAGCAGAAACCAGGAGTGGTCCTACAATGAGCAGTTCTTC. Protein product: CASRNQEWSYNEQFF. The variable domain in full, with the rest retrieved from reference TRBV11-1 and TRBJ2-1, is EAEVAQSPRYKITEKSQAVAFWCDPISGHATLYWYRQILGQGPELLVQFQDESVVDDSQLPKDRFSAERLKGVDSTLKIQPAELGDSAMYLCASRNQEWSYNEQFFGPGTRLTVL.

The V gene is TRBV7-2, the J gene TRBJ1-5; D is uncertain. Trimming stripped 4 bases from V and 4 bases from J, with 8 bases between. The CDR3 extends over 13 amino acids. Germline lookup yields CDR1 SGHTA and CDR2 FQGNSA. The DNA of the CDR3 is TGTGCCAGCAGCTCCACCTTAAATCAGCCCCAGCATTTT. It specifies CASSSTLNQPQHF.

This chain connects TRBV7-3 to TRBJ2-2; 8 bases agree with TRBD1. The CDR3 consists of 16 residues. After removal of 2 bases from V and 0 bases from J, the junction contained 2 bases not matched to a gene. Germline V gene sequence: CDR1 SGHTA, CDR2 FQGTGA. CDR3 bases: TGTGCCAGCAGCTTACTGGACAGGGCGAACACCGGGGAGCTGTTTTTT. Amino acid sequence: CASSLLDRANTGELFF.

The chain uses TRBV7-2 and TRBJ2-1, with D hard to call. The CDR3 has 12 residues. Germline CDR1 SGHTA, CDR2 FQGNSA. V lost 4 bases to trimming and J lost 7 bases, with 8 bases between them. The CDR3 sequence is CASSSNWNEQFF. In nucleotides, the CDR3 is TGTGCCAGCAGCTCCAATTGGAATGAGCAGTTCTTC. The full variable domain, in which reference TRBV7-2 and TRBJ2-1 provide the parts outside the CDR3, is GAGVSQSPSNKVTEKGKDVELRCDPISGHTALYWYRQSLGQGLEFLIYFQGNSAPDKSGLPSDRFSAERTGGSVSTLTIQRTQQEDSAVYLCASSSNWNEQFFGPGTRLTVL.

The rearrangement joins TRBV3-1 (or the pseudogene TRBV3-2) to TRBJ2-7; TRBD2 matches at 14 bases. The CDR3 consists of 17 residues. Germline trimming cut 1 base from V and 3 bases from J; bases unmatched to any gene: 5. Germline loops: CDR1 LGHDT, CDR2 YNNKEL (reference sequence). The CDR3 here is CASSQAPGTSGSYEQYF. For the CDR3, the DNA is TGTGCCAGCAGCCAAGCGCCCGGGACTAGCGGGAGCTACGAGCAGTACTTC.

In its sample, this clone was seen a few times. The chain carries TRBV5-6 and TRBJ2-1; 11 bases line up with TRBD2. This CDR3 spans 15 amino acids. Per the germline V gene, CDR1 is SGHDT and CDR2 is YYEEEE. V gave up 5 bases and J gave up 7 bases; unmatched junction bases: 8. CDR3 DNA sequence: TGTGCCAGCAGGTCTAGCGGGAGGCCCAAAAATGAGCAGTTCTTC. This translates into CASRSSGRPKNEQFF.

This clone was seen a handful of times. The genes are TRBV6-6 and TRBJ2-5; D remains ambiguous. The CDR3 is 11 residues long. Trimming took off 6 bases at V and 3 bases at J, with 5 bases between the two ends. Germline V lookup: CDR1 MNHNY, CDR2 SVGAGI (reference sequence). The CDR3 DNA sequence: TGTGCCAGCAGATGGAAAGAGACCCAGTACTTC. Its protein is CASRWKETQYF.

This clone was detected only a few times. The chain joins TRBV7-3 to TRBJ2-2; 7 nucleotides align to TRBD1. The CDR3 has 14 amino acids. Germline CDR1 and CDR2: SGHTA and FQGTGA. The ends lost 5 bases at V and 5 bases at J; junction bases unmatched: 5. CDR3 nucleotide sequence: TGTGCCAGCAGCACCCAACAGGGGACCGGGGAGCTGTTTTTT. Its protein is CASSTQQGTGELFF. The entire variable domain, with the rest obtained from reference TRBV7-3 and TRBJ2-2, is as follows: GAGVSQTPSNKVTEKGKYVELRCDPISGHTALYWYRQSLGQGPEFLIYFQGTGAADDSGLPNDRFFAVRPEGSVSTLKIQRTERGDSAVYLCASSTQQGTGELFFGEGSRLTVL.

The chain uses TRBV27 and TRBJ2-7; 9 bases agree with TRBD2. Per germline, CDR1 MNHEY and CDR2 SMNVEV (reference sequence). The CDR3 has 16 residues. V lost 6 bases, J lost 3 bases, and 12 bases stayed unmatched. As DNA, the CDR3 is TGTGCCAGCAGCAAATACGGGCGGGAGGGCGACTACGAGCAGTACTTC. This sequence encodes CASSKYGREGDYEQYF.

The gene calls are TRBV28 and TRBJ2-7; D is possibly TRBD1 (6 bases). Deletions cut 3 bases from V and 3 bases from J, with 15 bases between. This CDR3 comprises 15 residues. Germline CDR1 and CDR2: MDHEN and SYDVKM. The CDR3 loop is CASSFWTRGLYEQYF. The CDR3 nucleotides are TGTGCCAGCAGTTTCTGGACCAGGGGTCTCTACGAGCAGTACTTC.

CDR3 in amino acids: CATTHSYEQYF. CDR3 bases: TGTGCCACGACACACTCCTACGAGCAGTACTTC. The chain is built from TRBV28 and TRBJ2-7; no firm D call. Between the trimmed V and J ends, which lost 10 bases and 0 bases, there was a span of 7 bases. This CDR3 is built from 11 residues. Germline lookup yields CDR1 MDHEN and CDR2 SYDVKM.

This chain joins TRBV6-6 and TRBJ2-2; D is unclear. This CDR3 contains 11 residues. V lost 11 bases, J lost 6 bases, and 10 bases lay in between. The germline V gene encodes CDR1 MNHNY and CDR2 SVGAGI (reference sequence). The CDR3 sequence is CARVGSGELFF. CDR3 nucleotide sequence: TGTGCCCGCGTGGGGTCCGGGGAGCTGTTTTTT.

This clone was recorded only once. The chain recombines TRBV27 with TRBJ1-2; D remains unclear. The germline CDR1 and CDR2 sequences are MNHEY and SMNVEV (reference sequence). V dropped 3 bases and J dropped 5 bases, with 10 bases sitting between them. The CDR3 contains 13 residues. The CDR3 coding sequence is TGTGCCAGCAGTTTGCTGGGAAGTTATGGCTACACCTTC. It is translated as CASSLLGSYGYTF.